These T cell receptor beta chains were read from a single sample in a study of T cells after posttransplantation cyclophosphamide. Data came from immunoSEQ multiplex PCR; TCRdb stores just in-frame clones and leaves some out. The sample has approximately 23,000 clones, around 97% seen once. The sequenced sample was naive CD4+ T cells sorted from PBMCs. The receptor set was obtained from a man aged 45 to 65 in good health, CMV-negative, and a related stem cell transplant donor. The CDR3 runs from the conserved cysteine through the conserved F or W. The order of the fields is clone size, V gene, J gene, D gene, CDR3 DNA, CDR3 protein. A D gene is named only where the DNA matches it firmly. Clone size appears in some rows only: once, few, many, or a class for an expanded clone.

-	TRBV5-1	TRBJ2-1	-	TGCGCCAGCAGCCCCCAGGGCGAGCAGTTCTTC	CASSPQGEQFF
-	TRBV7-6	TRBJ1-4	TRBD1	TGTGCCAGCAGCCCGACAGGGGCAGGTGAAAAACTGTTTTTT	CASSPTGAGEKLFF
-	TRBV18	TRBJ2-2	TRBD2	TGTGCCAGCTCGCCTAGCGGGGGCCCGAACACCGGGGAGCTGTTTTTT	CASSPSGGPNTGELFF
-	TRBV7-2	TRBJ2-3	-	TGTGCCAGCAGCGCTGACAGGAGCCGCCGCTATTTT	CASSADRSRRYF
-	TRBV7-2	TRBJ2-1	TRBD1	TGTGCCAGCAGCTACCGGACAGGGGGAGACAATGAGCAGTTCTTC	CASSYRTGGDNEQFF
-	TRBV18	TRBJ1-5	-	TGTGCCAGCTCAAGTGCAGGGAATAGCAATCAGCCCCAGCATTTT	CASSSAGNSNQPQHF
-	TRBV7-2	TRBJ2-1	-	TGTGCCAGCAGCTTAGTAGGGGGACCCTCCTACAATGAGCAGTTCTTC	CASSLVGGPSYNEQFF
-	TRBV6-4	TRBJ2-7	TRBD2	TGTGCCAGCAGTGAGGGGCCTAGCGGGACCTACGAGCAGTACTTC	CASSEGPSGTYEQYF
once	TRBV5-5	TRBJ1-4	-	TGTGCCAGCAGCTACGTGCTTATTGGGGCGTCAACTAATGAAAAACTGTTTTTT	CASSYVLIGASTNEKLFF
-	TRBV7-3	TRBJ1-6	-	TGTGCCAGCAGCTTAAGTCCGGGGTGGGATTCACCCCTCCACTTT	CASSLSPGWDSPLHF